These 5 T cell receptor beta chains were sequenced from one sample in a study of T cells in Graves' hyperthyroidism and ophthalmopathy. Regions amplified from RNA transcripts were the TCR beta CDR3 regions. An initial round of RT-PCR targeting the TCR CDR3 relied on the HTBI primer set. TCRdb re-derived calls from the multiplex PCR reads in MiXCR, one entry per CDR3 protein. The sample lists 250,000 to 350,000 distinct CDR3 sequences; 15% to 20% were seen once. The sequencing sample was made of blood. The receptor set was obtained from an older woman with Graves' ophthalmopathy.

This clonotype was detected many times. This chain connects TRBV5-1 to TRBJ2-7; perhaps TRBD2 as D (6 bases). CDR1 and CDR2 (germline): SGHRS, YFSETQ. The V and J ends lost 4 bases and 5 bases respectively, with 16 bases between them. The CDR3 runs 14 residues. The CDR3 region has the DNA TGCGCCAGCAGCACAGTGGAGGCTAGCGACGAGCAGTACTTC. It translates to CASSTVEASDEQYF.

This rearrangement joins TRBV7-9 to TRBJ2-5; 13 positions match TRBD2. V trimming: 8 bases; J trimming: 2 bases; junction bases outside the gene matches: 20. CDR1 is SEHNR, CDR2 FQNEAQ, per germline (reference sequence). The CDR3 is made up of 20 amino acids. CDR3: CASSPRGRTSGSMWQETQYF. The CDR3 bases are TGTGCCAGCTCACCTCGGGGGAGGACTAGCGGGAGTATGTGGCAAGAGACCCAGTACTTC.

This clonotype was counted many times. The chain employs TRBV7-2 and TRBJ2-1; D not certain. Trimming removed 5 bases from V and 0 bases from J, with 11 bases in between. The CDR3 runs 15 residues. Germline values: CDR1 SGHTA, CDR2 FQGNSA. CDR3: CASSPQASSYNEQFF. The DNA for the CDR3 is TGTGCCAGCAGCCCACAAGCTAGCTCCTACAATGAGCAGTTCTTC.

This clonotype came up many times. V gene TRBV6-1 combines with J gene TRBJ1-1; a possible D gene is TRBD1 (6 bases). This CDR3 has 13 amino acids. CDR1 and CDR2 (germline): MNHNS, SASEGT. The V end lost 3 bases, the J end lost 10 bases, and 15 bases lay between the germline ends. The CDR3: CASSDQQGPPAFF. DNA of the CDR3: TGTGCCAGCAGTGACCAACAGGGTCCGCCAGCTTTCTTT.

This clonotype was seen ten or more times. This chain uses TRBV11-1 with TRBJ2-3, with 7 bases matching TRBD1. J lost 1 base, V lost 5 bases, and 9 bases had no gene match. The CDR3 contains 16 residues. The germline gives CDR1 SGHAT, CDR2 FQDESV (reference sequence). This CDR3 reads CASSVDRAGGTDTQYF. Written as DNA, the CDR3 is TGTGCCAGCAGCGTAGACAGGGCAGGAGGCACAGATACGCAGTATTTT.